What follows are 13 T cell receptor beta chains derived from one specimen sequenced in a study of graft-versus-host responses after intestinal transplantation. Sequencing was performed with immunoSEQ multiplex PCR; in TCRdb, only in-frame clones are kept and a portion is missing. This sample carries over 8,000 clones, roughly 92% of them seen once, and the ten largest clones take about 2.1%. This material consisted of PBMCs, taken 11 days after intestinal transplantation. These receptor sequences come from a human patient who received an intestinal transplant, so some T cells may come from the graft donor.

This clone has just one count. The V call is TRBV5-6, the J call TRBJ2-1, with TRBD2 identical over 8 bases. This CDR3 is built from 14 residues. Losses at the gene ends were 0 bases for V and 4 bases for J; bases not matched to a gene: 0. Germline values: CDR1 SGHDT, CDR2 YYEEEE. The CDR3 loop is CASSLASGYNEQFF. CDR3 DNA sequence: TGTGCCAGCAGCTTGGCTAGCGGGTACAATGAGCAGTTCTTC.

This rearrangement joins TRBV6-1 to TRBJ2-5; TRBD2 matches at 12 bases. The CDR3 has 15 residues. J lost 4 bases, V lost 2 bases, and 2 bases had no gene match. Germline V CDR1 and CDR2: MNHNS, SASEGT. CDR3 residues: CASSELAGGRETQYF. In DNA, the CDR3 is TGTGCCAGCAGTGAACTAGCGGGGGGGCGAGAGACCCAGTACTTC.

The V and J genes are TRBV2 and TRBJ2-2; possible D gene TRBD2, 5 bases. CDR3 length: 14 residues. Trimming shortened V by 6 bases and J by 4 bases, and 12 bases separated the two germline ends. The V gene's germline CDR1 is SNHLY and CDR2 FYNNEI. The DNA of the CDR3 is TGTGCCAGCAGCACACTAGGGATCACCGGGGAGCTGTTTTTT. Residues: CASSTLGITGELFF.

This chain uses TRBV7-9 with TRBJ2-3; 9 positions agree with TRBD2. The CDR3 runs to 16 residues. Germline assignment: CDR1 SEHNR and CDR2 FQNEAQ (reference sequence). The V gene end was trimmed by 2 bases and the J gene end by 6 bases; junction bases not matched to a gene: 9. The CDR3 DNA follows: TGTGCCAGCAGCTTAATTCCGCGGGGGGGCGTGGATACGCAGTATTTT. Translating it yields CASSLIPRGGVDTQYF.

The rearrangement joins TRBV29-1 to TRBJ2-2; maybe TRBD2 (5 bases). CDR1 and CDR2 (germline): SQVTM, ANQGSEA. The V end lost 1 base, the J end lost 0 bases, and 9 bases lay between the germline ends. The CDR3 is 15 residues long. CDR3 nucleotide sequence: TGCAGCGTTGAAGCTTACGGGACGAACACCGGGGAGCTGTTTTTT. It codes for CSVEAYGTNTGELFF.

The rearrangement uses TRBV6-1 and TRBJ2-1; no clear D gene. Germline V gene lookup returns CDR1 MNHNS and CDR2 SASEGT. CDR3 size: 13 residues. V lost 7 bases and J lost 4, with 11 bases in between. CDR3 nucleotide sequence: TGTGCCAGCATTCGACTTGAGTACAATGAGCAGTTCTTC. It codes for CASIRLEYNEQFF.

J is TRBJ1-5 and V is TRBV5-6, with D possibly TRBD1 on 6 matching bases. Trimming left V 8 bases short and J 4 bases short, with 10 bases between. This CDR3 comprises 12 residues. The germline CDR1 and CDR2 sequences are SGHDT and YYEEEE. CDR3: CARRQVNQPQHF. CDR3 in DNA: TGTGCCAGAAGACAGGTTAATCAGCCCCAGCATTTT.

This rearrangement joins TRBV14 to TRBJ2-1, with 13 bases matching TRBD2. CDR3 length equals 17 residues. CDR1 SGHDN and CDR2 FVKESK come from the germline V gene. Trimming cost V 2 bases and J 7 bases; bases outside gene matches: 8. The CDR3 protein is CASSQYGLAGVGNEQFF. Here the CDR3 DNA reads TGTGCCAGCAGCCAATACGGACTAGCGGGAGTCGGGAATGAGCAGTTCTTC.

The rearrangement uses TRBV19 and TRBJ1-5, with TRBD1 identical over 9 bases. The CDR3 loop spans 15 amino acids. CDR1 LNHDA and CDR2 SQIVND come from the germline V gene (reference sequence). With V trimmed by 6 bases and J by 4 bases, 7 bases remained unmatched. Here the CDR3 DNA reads TGTGCCAGTAGGAAGACAGGGGGTACTAATCAGCCCCAGCATTTT. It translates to CASRKTGGTNQPQHF.

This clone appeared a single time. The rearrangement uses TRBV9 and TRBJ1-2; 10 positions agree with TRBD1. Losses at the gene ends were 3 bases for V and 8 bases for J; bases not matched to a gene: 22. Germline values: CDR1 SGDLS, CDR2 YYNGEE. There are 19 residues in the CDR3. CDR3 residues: CASSARRDRGSTALGGYTF. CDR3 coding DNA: TGTGCCAGCAGCGCCCGCCGGGACAGGGGTTCCACCGCGCTAGGAGGCTACACCTTC.

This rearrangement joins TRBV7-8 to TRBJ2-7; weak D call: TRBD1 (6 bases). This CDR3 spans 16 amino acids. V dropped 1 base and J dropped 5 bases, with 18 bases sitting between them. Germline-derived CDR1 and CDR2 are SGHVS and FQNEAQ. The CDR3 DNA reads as TGTGCCAGCAGCTTAGGGAGGCAGGGGTTCCCCCACGAGCAGTACTTC. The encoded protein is CASSLGRQGFPHEQYF.

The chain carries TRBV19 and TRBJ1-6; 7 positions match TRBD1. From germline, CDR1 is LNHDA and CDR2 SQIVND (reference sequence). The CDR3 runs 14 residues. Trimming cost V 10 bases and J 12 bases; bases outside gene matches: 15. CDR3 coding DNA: TGTGCCACCCAAACCGGGACAGCACTCGGACCCCTCCACTTT. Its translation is CATQTGTALGPLHF.

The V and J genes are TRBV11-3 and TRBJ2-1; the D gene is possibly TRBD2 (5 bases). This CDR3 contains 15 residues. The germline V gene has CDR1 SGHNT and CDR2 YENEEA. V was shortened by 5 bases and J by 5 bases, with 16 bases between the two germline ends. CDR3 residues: CASSPEGSKDNEQFF. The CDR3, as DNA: TGTGCCAGCAGCCCAGAAGGGAGTAAGGACAATGAGCAGTTCTTC.